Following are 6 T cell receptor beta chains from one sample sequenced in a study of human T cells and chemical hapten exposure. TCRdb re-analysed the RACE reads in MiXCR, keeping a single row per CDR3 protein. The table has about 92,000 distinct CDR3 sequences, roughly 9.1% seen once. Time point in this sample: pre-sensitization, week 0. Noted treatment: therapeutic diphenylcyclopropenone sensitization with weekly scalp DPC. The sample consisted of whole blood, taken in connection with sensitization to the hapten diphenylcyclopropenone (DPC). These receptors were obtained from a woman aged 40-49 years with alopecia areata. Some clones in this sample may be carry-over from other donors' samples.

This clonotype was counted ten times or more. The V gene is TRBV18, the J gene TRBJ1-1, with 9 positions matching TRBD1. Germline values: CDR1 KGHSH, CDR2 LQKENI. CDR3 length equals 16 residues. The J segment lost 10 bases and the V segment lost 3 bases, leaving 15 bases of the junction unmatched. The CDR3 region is CASSPSDVGTGSGAFF. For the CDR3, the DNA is TGTGCCAGCTCACCCAGTGATGTTGGGACAGGGAGCGGAGCTTTCTTT.

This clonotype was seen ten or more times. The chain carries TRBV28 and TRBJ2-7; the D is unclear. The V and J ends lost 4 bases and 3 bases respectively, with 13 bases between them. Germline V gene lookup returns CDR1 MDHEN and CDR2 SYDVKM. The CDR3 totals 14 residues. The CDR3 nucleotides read TGTGCCAGCAGTTCCCTCGACGGATTCTACGAGCAGTACTTC. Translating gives CASSSLDGFYEQYF.

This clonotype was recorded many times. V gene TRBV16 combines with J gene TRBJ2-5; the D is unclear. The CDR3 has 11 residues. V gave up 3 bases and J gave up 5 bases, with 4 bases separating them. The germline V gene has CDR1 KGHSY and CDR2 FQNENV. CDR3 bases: TGTGCCAGCAGCCAGACGGAGACCCAGTACTTC. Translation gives CASSQTETQYF.

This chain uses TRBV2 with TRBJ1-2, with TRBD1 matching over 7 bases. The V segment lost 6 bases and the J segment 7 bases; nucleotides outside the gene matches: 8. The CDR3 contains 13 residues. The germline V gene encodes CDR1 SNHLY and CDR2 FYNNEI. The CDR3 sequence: CASRGDSSGGYTF. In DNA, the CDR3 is TGTGCCAGCAGGGGGGACAGTTCGGGTGGCTACACCTTC.

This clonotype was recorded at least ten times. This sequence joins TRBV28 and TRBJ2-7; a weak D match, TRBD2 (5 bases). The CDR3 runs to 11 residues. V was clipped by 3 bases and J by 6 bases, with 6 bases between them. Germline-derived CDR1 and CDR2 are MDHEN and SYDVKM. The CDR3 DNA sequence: TGTGCCAGCAGTTTCCGGGGCGAGCAGTACTTC. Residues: CASSFRGEQYF.

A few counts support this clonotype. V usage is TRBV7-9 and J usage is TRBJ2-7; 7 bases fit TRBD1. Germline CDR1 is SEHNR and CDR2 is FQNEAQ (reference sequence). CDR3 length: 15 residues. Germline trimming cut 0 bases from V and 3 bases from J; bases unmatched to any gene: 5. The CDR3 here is CASSLAGTGDYEQYF. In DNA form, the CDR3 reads TGTGCCAGCAGCTTAGCGGGTACAGGGGACTACGAGCAGTACTTC.